The rows below give T cell receptor beta chains drawn from one sample of a study of blood T cell repertoires in COVID-19. The protocol was immunoSEQ multiplex PCR, while the TCRdb copy is restricted to in-frame clones and leaves out a portion. The data hold approximately 180,000 clones, with 70% to 90% observed a single time. The sample consisted of peripheral blood. Receptors originate from a man in his forties with active or convalescent COVID-19. The CDR3 runs from the conserved cysteine through the conserved F or W. Fields, in order: J gene, V gene, D gene, clone size, CDR3 protein, CDR3 DNA. A D gene is named only where the DNA matches it firmly. Clone size is shown for a subset of rows, as once, few, many or a class of expanded clone.

TRBJ2-3 | TRBV6-5 | . | . | CASRVGLVRDTQYF | TGTGCCAGCAGGGTAGGACTCGTGCGAGATACGCAGTATTTT
TRBJ1-2 | TRBV10-3 | . | . | CAITGMGGYTF | TGTGCCATCACAGGGATGGGTGGCTACACCTTC
TRBJ2-7 | TRBV5-1 | TRBD1 | . | CASPGGQGAYEQYF | TGCGCCAGCCCGGGCGGACAGGGGGCCTACGAGCAGTACTTC
TRBJ2-7 | TRBV5-1 | . | . | CASSYTPQGISYEQYF | TGCGCCAGCAGCTACACCCCGCAGGGGATCTCCTACGAGCAGTACTTC
TRBJ2-1 | TRBV27 | TRBD1 | . | CASSARTGGLGNEQFF | TGTGCCAGCAGTGCTCGGACAGGGGGCTTGGGAAATGAGCAGTTCTTC
TRBJ2-3 | TRBV2 | . | once | CASSGGLADTQYF | TGTGCCAGCAGTGGAGGGTTGGCAGATACGCAGTATTTT
TRBJ2-1 | TRBV11-3 | TRBD2 | . | CASSAGTSSYNEQFF | TGTGCCAGCAGCGCCGGGACTAGCTCCTACAATGAGCAGTTCTTC
TRBJ1-2 | TRBV19 | . | few | CASSMYINYGYTF | TGTGCCAGTAGTATGTACATTAACTATGGCTACACCTTC
TRBJ1-5 | TRBV3-1/TRBV3-2 | . | . | CASSRGGNQPQHF | TGTGCCAGCAGCCGGGGGGGCAATCAGCCCCAGCATTTT
TRBJ1-5 | TRBV5-8 | . | . | CASSIRGTSGNQPQHF | TGTGCCAGCAGCATCCGGGGGACCTCGGGCAATCAGCCCCAGCATTTT
TRBJ2-1 | TRBV6-1 | TRBD1 | . | CASSERDRAVRNEQFF | TGTGCCAGCAGTGAGAGGGACAGGGCAGTGCGCAATGAGCAGTTCTTC
TRBJ1-1 | TRBV5-1 | TRBD1 | once | CASSRWTGPAEAFF | TGCGCCAGCAGCAGATGGACAGGGCCCGCCGAAGCTTTCTTT
TRBJ2-3 | TRBV6-4 | . | . | CASSDSGASTDTQYF | TGTGCCAGCAGTGACTCTGGAGCTAGCACAGATACGCAGTATTTT
TRBJ2-1 | TRBV5-1 | TRBD2 | once | CASSLTSGPNNEQFF | TGCGCCAGCAGCCTGACTAGCGGGCCCAACAATGAGCAGTTCTTC
TRBJ2-5 | TRBV24-1 | . | . | CATSVGQTIQETQYF | TGTGCCACCAGTGTCGGACAAACTATCCAAGAGACCCAGTACTTC
TRBJ2-7 | TRBV5-5 | . | once | CASSPTGSAYEQYF | TGTGCCAGCAGCCCTACCGGGAGCGCCTACGAGCAGTACTTC
TRBJ1-2 | TRBV6-2/TRBV6-3 | . | . | CASSSTGPYGYTF | TGTGCCAGCAGTTCGACAGGTCCCTATGGCTACACCTTC
TRBJ2-5 | TRBV5-4 | TRBD1 | . | CASSGTDQETQYF | TGTGCCAGCAGCGGGACAGACCAAGAGACCCAGTACTTC
TRBJ2-2 | TRBV4-3 | TRBD2 | . | CASSHLAGGTGELFF | TGCGCCAGCAGCCATTTAGCGGGGGGGACCGGGGAGCTGTTTTTT
TRBJ1-5 | TRBV6-1 | TRBD1 | . | CASSTGQGGQPQHF | TGTGCCAGCAGTACCGGGCAGGGGGGTCAGCCCCAGCATTTT
TRBJ1-5 | TRBV7-2 | TRBD1 | few | CASSLDSLSGGQPQHF | TGTGCCAGCAGCTTAGACAGCCTCTCAGGGGGTCAGCCCCAGCATTTT
TRBJ1-4 | TRBV2 | . | few | CASQERGRRGEKLFF | TGTGCCAGCCAGGAACGCGGACGTAGGGGGGAAAAACTGTTTTTT
TRBJ2-5 | TRBV5-8 | TRBD1 | . | CASSLYSGQGQETQYF | TGTGCCAGCAGCTTGTATTCCGGACAGGGACAAGAGACCCAGTACTTC
TRBJ1-5 | TRBV2 | TRBD1 | . | CASSDRQGTGSNQPQHF | TGTGCCAGCAGTGACCGACAGGGGACCGGTAGCAATCAGCCCCAGCATTTT
TRBJ2-3 | TRBV19 | . | . | CASSIDSGGFGQYF | TGTGCCAGTAGTATTGATTCTGGAGGTTTTGGGCAGTATTTT
TRBJ2-7 | TRBV19 | . | . | CATSPGGQSYEQYF | TGTGCCACCTCCCCCGGGGGACAGTCCTACGAGCAGTACTTC
TRBJ2-2 | TRBV6-2/TRBV6-3 | TRBD2 | once | CASSPGTSGGPPGELFF | TGTGCCAGCAGTCCCGGGACTAGCGGGGGGCCCCCCGGGGAGCTGTTTTTT
TRBJ2-1 | TRBV27 | . | . | CASSFEGRGGRVSEQFF | TGTGCCAGCAGTTTTGAGGGTAGGGGGGGGCGCGTCAGTGAGCAGTTCTTC
TRBJ2-1 | TRBV6-5 | . | . | CASSLSSATYNEQFF | TGTGCCAGCAGTCTATCTAGCGCTACATACAATGAGCAGTTCTTC
TRBJ2-7 | TRBV9 | . | once | CASSLDLGSITGKAEQYF | TGTGCCAGCAGCCTAGATCTGGGGTCCATAACAGGGAAGGCCGAGCAGTACTTC
TRBJ1-1 | TRBV25-1 | . | . | CASSESGGRLGTEAFF | TGTGCCAGCAGTGAATCGGGGGGGCGCTTGGGAACTGAAGCTTTCTTT
TRBJ2-1 | TRBV5-4 | TRBD2 | . | CASSLGRGGYNEQFF | TGTGCCAGCAGCTTGGGGCGGGGGGGCTACAATGAGCAGTTCTTC
TRBJ2-5 | TRBV9 | TRBD2 | . | CASSAAPLGGVETQYF | TGTGCCAGCAGCGCAGCCCCCCTCGGGGGGGTGGAGACCCAGTACTTC
TRBJ2-7 | TRBV5-1 | . | . | CASSLVQSYEQYF | TGCGCCAGCAGCTTGGTTCAATCCTACGAGCAGTACTTC
TRBJ1-2 | TRBV29-1 | . | . | CSVEEPGGGYTF | TGCAGCGTTGAAGAGCCCGGTGGTGGCTACACCTTC
TRBJ1-5 | TRBV28 | . | . | CASSSGDQPQHF | TGTGCCAGCAGCTCCGGGGATCAGCCCCAGCATTTT
TRBJ1-3 | TRBV19 | . | . | CASNHRANTIYF | TGTGCCAGTAACCACAGGGCGAACACCATATATTTT
TRBJ2-2 | TRBV10-3 | . | . | CAISMVTGSPGELFF | TGTGCCATCAGCATGGTCACAGGGAGTCCCGGGGAGCTGTTTTTT
TRBJ1-5 | TRBV9 | . | . | CASSVGTTNQPQHF | TGTGCCAGCAGCGTAGGAACAACAAATCAGCCCCAGCATTTT
TRBJ2-4 | TRBV11-2 | . | once | CASSLYSIDIQYF | TGTGCCAGCAGCTTATACTCGATAGACATTCAGTACTTC